The clone carrying this T cell receptor (beta chain) came up many times. As yet, its antigen is unknown. This record comes from a study of T cells in Graves' hyperthyroidism and ophthalmopathy. Study background: Peripheral blood samples were taken at initial diagnosis, prior to any treatment.

Diagnoses were established using clinical symptoms, serum thyroxine and TRAb, thyroid ultrasound and orbital computed tomography. The length of the CDR3 is 16 residues. Germline CDR1 reads SGHVS; CDR2 reads FQNEAQ. With V trimmed by 4 bases and J by 1 base, 5 bases remained unmatched. Whole-study findings and limits: The authors' 13 V-J model separated ophthalmopathy from stable hyperthyroidism.

The investigators amplified TCR beta CDR3 regions from RNA transcripts. The HTBI primer set drove a first-round RT-PCR of the TCR CDR3. TCRdb re-called the multiplex PCR reads through MiXCR, storing one row per CDR3 protein. The sample records about 560,000 distinct CDR3 sequences, around 15% being singletons. Input material: blood. The TCR was taken from a woman between 40 and 50 years old with Graves' hyperthyroidism. This chain joins TRBV7-8 and TRBJ2-2, with TRBD1 matching over 8 bases. As DNA, the CDR3 is TGTGCCAGCAGCTCAGGACAGGGCAGGAACACCGGGGAGCTGTTTTTT. Translating it yields CASSSGQGRNTGELFF.